This entry lists 22 T cell receptor beta chains sequenced from one sample in a study of blood T cell repertoires in COVID-19. Libraries were prepared by immunoSEQ multiplex PCR; TCRdb keeps only in-frame clonotypes and omits some of them. This table holds over 250,000 clones, roughly 90% found once. Sequenced material: PBMCs or T cells enriched from blood (not recorded which). The receptors originated from a woman in her sixties or seventies who had recovered from COVID-19.

The V and J genes are TRBV5-1 and TRBJ2-3, with TRBD2 matching 10 bases. Trimming at V came to 3 bases and at J to 4 bases, leaving 2 bases not matched to a gene. The CDR3 has 14 residues. Germline loops: CDR1 SGHRS, CDR2 YFSETQ. The chain's CDR3 is CASSSTSGSDTQYF. CDR3 DNA: TGCGCCAGCAGCTCGACTAGCGGGTCAGATACGCAGTATTTT.

The chain recombines TRBV9 with TRBJ1-2; 9 nucleotides match TRBD1. Germline assignment: CDR1 SGDLS and CDR2 YYNGEE. This CDR3 has 16 residues. Unmatched junction bases numbered 9, after V lost 0 bases and J lost 6 bases. The CDR3 DNA sequence: TGTGCCAGCAGCGTAGAATGGGACAGGGAGTTCCATGGCTACACCTTC. Its protein product is CASSVEWDREFHGYTF.

The chain links TRBV5-1 to TRBJ1-1; D might be TRBD1 (6 bases). This CDR3 is built from 16 residues. Germline V gene sequence: CDR1 SGHRS, CDR2 YFSETQ. V lost 0 bases and J 1 base, leaving 13 bases between the germline ends. The CDR3 loop reads CASSLEQGGTNTEAFF. In DNA form, the CDR3 reads TGCGCCAGCAGCTTGGAACAGGGTGGAACGAACACTGAAGCTTTCTTT.

V gene TRBV25-1 combines with J gene TRBJ2-1, with 10 bases that match TRBD2. V lost 4 bases to trimming and J lost 3 bases; unmatched junction nucleotides: 3. Germline CDR1 reads MGHDK; CDR2 reads SYGVNS. This CDR3 has 15 amino acids. CDR3 nucleotides: TGTGCCAGCAGTGGGGGACTAGCGCACTACAATGAGCAGTTCTTC. Translating gives CASSGGLAHYNEQFF.

The chain couples TRBV2 to TRBJ1-4; a weak D match, TRBD1 (6 bases). Trimming removed 9 bases at V and 8 bases at J, with 16 bases between. Germline V gene sequence: CDR1 SNHLY, CDR2 FYNNEI. The CDR3 is 13 residues long. CDR3 DNA sequence: TGTGCCAGTTGCCTACAGGGAAACGAAAAACTGTTTTTT. This sequence encodes CASCLQGNEKLFF.

The J gene is TRBJ2-3, the V gene TRBV29-1; TRBD1 might be the D (5 bases). Trimming stripped 4 bases from V and 5 bases from J, with 16 bases between. Per germline, CDR1 SQVTM and CDR2 ANQGSEA. The length of the CDR3 is 14 residues. The CDR3 DNA sequence: TGCAGCGTTGGGTCCAGGGATCACGGAGATACGCAGTATTTT. Amino acid sequence: CSVGSRDHGDTQYF.

The chain uses TRBV28 and TRBJ2-7; TRBD1 is a possible D gene (6 bases). This CDR3 has 13 amino acids. Germline V gene lookup returns CDR1 MDHEN and CDR2 SYDVKM. The V and J ends lost 8 bases and 2 bases respectively, with 13 bases between them. As DNA, the CDR3 is TGTGCCAGCTACGGGACACCCACCTACGAGCAGTACTTC. Its translation is CASYGTPTYEQYF.

The V call is TRBV18, the J call TRBJ1-2; 7 nucleotides agree with TRBD1. The CDR3 covers 15 residues. Germline CDR1 reads KGHSH; CDR2 reads LQKENI. V shed 2 bases and J 0 bases; nucleotides not matched to a gene: 3. The CDR3 DNA follows: TGTGCCAGCTCACCAACAGGGGATGCTAACTATGGCTACACCTTC. Translating it yields CASSPTGDANYGYTF.

The J gene is TRBJ1-2, the V gene TRBV28, with D uncertain. V was shortened by 4 bases and J by 0 bases, with 12 bases between the two germline ends. CDR3 length: 15 amino acids. Looked up from germline, CDR1 is MDHEN and CDR2 is SYDVKM. This CDR3 reads CASSSGETANYGYTF. The CDR3 DNA reads as TGTGCCAGCAGTTCAGGCGAAACAGCTAACTATGGCTACACCTTC.

This clone was detected a few times. This sequence joins TRBV12-3 or TRBV12-4 and TRBJ1-5; D call uncertain. V was cut by 6 bases and J by 6 bases, with 12 bases left in between. The CDR3 is made up of 13 amino acids. CDR3 in amino acids: CASSRPSGQPQHF. CDR3 nucleotide sequence: TGTGCCAGCAGCCGACCTTCAGGTCAGCCCCAGCATTTT.

This clone showed up just once. The rearrangement joins TRBV5-4 to TRBJ2-2; possibly TRBD1 for D (6 bases). The CDR3 totals 18 residues. V was clipped by 4 bases and J by 2 bases, with 21 bases between them. Germline CDR1 SGHNT, CDR2 YYREEE (reference sequence). CDR3 amino acids: CASSNPTGQLRNTGELFF. In DNA, the CDR3 is TGTGCCAGCAGCAATCCTACCGGACAGCTCCGTAACACCGGGGAGCTGTTTTTT. Together with reference TRBV5-4 and TRBJ2-2, the CDR3 gives the full variable domain: ETGVTQSPTHLIKTRGQQVTLRCSSQSGHNTVSWYQQALGQGPQFIFQYYREEENGRGNFPPRFSGLQFPNYSSELNVNALELDDSALYLCASSNPTGQLRNTGELFFGEGSRLTVL.

The rearrangement links TRBV19 to TRBJ1-5, with unresolved D. Per germline, CDR1 LNHDA and CDR2 SQIVND (reference sequence). The V end lost 6 bases, the J end lost 0 bases, and 6 bases lay between the germline ends. The CDR3 runs to 13 residues. The CDR3 DNA is TGTGCCAGTAGAGACACTAGCAATCAGCCCCAGCATTTT. As protein: CASRDTSNQPQHF.

V and J are TRBV28 and TRBJ2-7; 8 nucleotides match TRBD2. The V gene's germline CDR1 is MDHEN and CDR2 SYDVKM. V lost 6 bases to trimming and J lost 4 bases; unmatched junction nucleotides: 20. CDR3 length equals 18 residues. The CDR3 is CASSPPPPTSGALYEQYF. The CDR3 DNA is TGTGCCAGCAGCCCCCCTCCTCCTACTAGCGGCGCCCTGTACGAGCAGTACTTC.

V and J are TRBV24-1 and TRBJ1-2, with 8 bases lining up with TRBD1. The CDR3 is made up of 14 amino acids. The V segment lost 6 bases and the J segment 2 bases; nucleotides outside the gene matches: 4. Germline CDR1 is KGHDR and CDR2 is SFDVKD. CDR3 in amino acids: CATSRQGTNYGYTF. The CDR3 coding sequence is TGTGCCACCAGTAGACAGGGGACCAACTATGGCTACACCTTC.

V gene TRBV12-5 combines with J gene TRBJ2-5; no definite D call. Trimming took 5 bases from V and 5 from J, leaving 6 bases between them. The CDR3 totals 11 residues. The germline CDR1 and CDR2 sequences are LGHNT and FRNRAP. The CDR3 is CASGHKETQYF. The CDR3 DNA sequence: TGTGCTAGTGGTCACAAGGAGACCCAGTACTTC. Combining the CDR3 with reference TRBV12-5 and TRBJ2-5 gives the whole variable domain DARVTQTPRHKVTEMGQEVTMRCQPILGHNTVFWYRQTMMQGLELLAYFRNRAPLDDSGMPKDRFSAEMPDATLATLKIQPSEPRDSAVYFCASGHKETQYFGPGTRLLVL.

The chain couples TRBV9 to TRBJ1-2, with 7 bases that match TRBD1. Germline V lookup: CDR1 SGDLS, CDR2 YYNGEE. The junction had 12 bases not matched to a gene; V was cut back by 4 bases and J by 6 bases. The CDR3 runs 15 residues. The CDR3, as DNA: TGTGCCAGCAGCCCCTATGGGCGGGACAGTGATGGCTACACCTTC. Protein: CASSPYGRDSDGYTF.

The gene calls are TRBV27 and TRBJ2-7; weak D call: TRBD1 (6 bases). This CDR3 contains 14 residues. Germline lookup yields CDR1 MNHEY and CDR2 SMNVEV (reference sequence). V was shortened by 8 bases and J by 1 base, with 15 bases between the two germline ends. The CDR3 DNA is TGTGCCAGCGGTGGGGGAACAGGGTCCTACGAGCAGTACTTC. Its translation is CASGGGTGSYEQYF.

J is TRBJ1-4 and V is TRBV28; 9 bases are shared with TRBD1. After removal of 8 bases from V and 8 bases from J, the junction contained 9 bases not matched to a gene. Looked up from germline, CDR1 is MDHEN and CDR2 is SYDVKM. The CDR3 runs 14 residues. CDR3 DNA: TGTGCCAGCGGGGCCGGGACAGGGTACGAAAAACTGTTTTTT. As protein: CASGAGTGYEKLFF.

The genes are TRBV28 and TRBJ2-7, with 8 bases aligning to TRBD2. The germline CDR1 and CDR2 sequences are MDHEN and SYDVKM. After removal of 5 bases from V and 1 base from J, the junction contained 7 bases not matched to a gene. CDR3 length equals 15 residues. CDR3 DNA sequence: TGTGCCAGCAGTGCCGCGGGAGGATCATCCTACGAGCAGTACTTC. Translation gives CASSAAGGSSYEQYF. The full variable domain, rest sourced from reference TRBV28 and TRBJ2-7, is DVKVTQSSRYLVKRTGEKVFLECVQDMDHENMFWYRQDPGLGLRLIYFSYDVKMKEKGDIPEGYSVSREKKERFSLILESASTNQTSMYLCASSAAGGSSYEQYFGPGTRLTVT.

The V call is TRBV19, the J call TRBJ2-3; maybe TRBD1 (5 bases). V was clipped by 8 bases and J by 3 bases, with 15 bases between them. The CDR3 is 14 amino acids. From germline, CDR1 is LNHDA and CDR2 SQIVND (reference sequence). CDR3 loop: CASCGHIGTDTQYF. The CDR3 bases are TGTGCCAGTTGTGGACACATTGGAACAGATACGCAGTATTTT.

This rearrangement joins TRBV3-1 (or the pseudogene TRBV3-2) to TRBJ1-4; D ambiguous. The V end lost 4 bases, the J end lost 5 bases, and 14 bases lay between the germline ends. The CDR3 consists of 15 residues. From germline, CDR1 is LGHDT and CDR2 YNNKEL (reference sequence). This CDR3 reads CASSPPRGGNEKLFF. DNA of the CDR3: TGTGCCAGCAGCCCCCCCCGGGGAGGAAATGAAAAACTGTTTTTT.

This clone was observed a few times. The genes are TRBV18 and TRBJ1-6; a weak D match, TRBD1 (5 bases). Germline CDR1 reads KGHSH; CDR2 reads LQKENI. Deletions cut 0 bases from V and 8 bases from J, with 11 bases between. The CDR3 has 15 amino acids. The CDR3 is CASSPPPGTDSPLHF. DNA for the CDR3: TGTGCCAGCTCACCACCCCCAGGGACTGATTCACCCCTCCACTTT.